Following are 7 T cell receptor beta chains from one sample sequenced in a study of shared clonotypes between healthy human individuals. TCRdb's copy holds only in-frame clones and misses some; the assay was immunoSEQ multiplex PCR. The table records 2 million to 2.5 million clones, around 93% of them present only once. Naive CD8 cells lacked CD45RO and underwent positive selection for CCR7, leaving out terminally differentiated effector memory CD45RA+ cells. Sequencing input: naive CD8+ T cells from PBMCs. These receptors were taken from a man younger than 30 in good health. Some clones in this sample may be carry-over from other donors' samples.

J is TRBJ1-5 and V is TRBV13; 10 positions match TRBD1. The CDR3 runs 15 residues. In germline, CDR1 is PRHDT, CDR2 FYEKMQ (reference sequence). After removal of 5 bases from V and 6 bases from J, the junction contained 7 bases not matched to a gene. CDR3 DNA: TGTGCCAGCAGCCTCGGGGGACAGGGGACTCAGCCCCAGCATTTT. Translated, it gives CASSLGGQGTQPQHF.

The genes are TRBV20-1 and TRBJ1-1; D remains unclear. Trimming stripped 0 bases from V and 5 bases from J, with 4 bases between. This CDR3 spans 11 amino acids. In germline, CDR1 is DFQATT, CDR2 SNEGSKA (reference sequence). The CDR3 bases are TGCAGTGCTAGAGACAGTACTGAAGCTTTCTTT. Its protein is CSARDSTEAFF.

The V gene is TRBV27, the J gene TRBJ2-2; TRBD1 matches at 8 bases. This CDR3 spans 15 amino acids. V was clipped by 5 bases and J by 6 bases; unmatched bases: 8. Germline lookup yields CDR1 MNHEY and CDR2 SMNVEV (reference sequence). CDR3 DNA: TGTGCCAGCAGTCCTTGGACAGGGCTGGCCGGGGAGCTGTTTTTT. Translation: CASSPWTGLAGELFF.

CDR3 DNA: TGTGCCAGCAGTCCCCAAACTCCGGGGGAGCGGGAGCGCGATACGCAGTATTTT. Its protein product is CASSPQTPGERERDTQYF. This sequence joins TRBV27 and TRBJ2-3, with TRBD2 matching 8 bases. The CDR3 sequence is 18 residues long. The V segment lost 5 bases and the J segment 6 bases; nucleotides outside the gene matches: 19. Germline values: CDR1 MNHEY, CDR2 SMNVEV (reference sequence).

V gene TRBV27 combines with J gene TRBJ2-1; TRBD2 matches 7 bases. Unmatched junction bases numbered 11, after V lost 2 bases and J lost 7 bases. CDR3 length: 16 amino acids. The germline V gene has CDR1 MNHEY and CDR2 SMNVEV (reference sequence). CDR3 DNA: TGTGCCAGCAGTTTAAGTCCTAGCGGCTTTACTAATGAGCAGTTCTTC. Protein product: CASSLSPSGFTNEQFF.

This chain's CDR3 is CASRVTGNTEAFF. The CDR3 DNA is TGTGCCAGCAGAGTTACAGGGAACACTGAAGCTTTCTTT. This rearrangement joins TRBV6-6 to TRBJ1-1; possibly TRBD1 for D (5 bases). Trimming took 6 bases from V and 1 from J, leaving 9 bases between them. The CDR3 is 13 residues long. Per the germline V gene, CDR1 is MNHNY and CDR2 is SVGAGI (reference sequence).

Worth noting for this clone: One junction end does not reproduce the germline sequence, and a read error may be involved. The chain is built from TRBV7-9 and TRBJ2-3, with 7 nucleotides matching TRBD2. CDR1 SEHNR and CDR2 FQNEAQ come from the germline V gene (reference sequence). The CDR3 runs to 16 residues. This chain's CDR3 is CAGSRVSGPDTDTQYF. CDR3 DNA sequence: TGTGCCGGCAGCCGCGTTAGCGGGCCAGACACAGATACGCAGTATTTT.